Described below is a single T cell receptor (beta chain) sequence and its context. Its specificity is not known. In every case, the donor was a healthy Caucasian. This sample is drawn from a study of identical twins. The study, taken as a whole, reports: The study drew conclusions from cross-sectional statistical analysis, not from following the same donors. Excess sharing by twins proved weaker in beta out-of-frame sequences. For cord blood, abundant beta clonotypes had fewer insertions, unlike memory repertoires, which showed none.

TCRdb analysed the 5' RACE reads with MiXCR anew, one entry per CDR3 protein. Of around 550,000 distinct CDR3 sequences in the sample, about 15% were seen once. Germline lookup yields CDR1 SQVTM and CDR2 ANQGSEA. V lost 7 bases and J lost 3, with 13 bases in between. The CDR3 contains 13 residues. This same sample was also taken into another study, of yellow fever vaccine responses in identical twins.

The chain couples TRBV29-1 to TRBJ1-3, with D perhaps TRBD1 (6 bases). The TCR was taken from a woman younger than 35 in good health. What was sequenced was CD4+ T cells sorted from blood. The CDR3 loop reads CSATGLSGNTIYF. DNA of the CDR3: TGCAGCGCCACAGGGTTGAGTGGAAACACCATATATTTT.